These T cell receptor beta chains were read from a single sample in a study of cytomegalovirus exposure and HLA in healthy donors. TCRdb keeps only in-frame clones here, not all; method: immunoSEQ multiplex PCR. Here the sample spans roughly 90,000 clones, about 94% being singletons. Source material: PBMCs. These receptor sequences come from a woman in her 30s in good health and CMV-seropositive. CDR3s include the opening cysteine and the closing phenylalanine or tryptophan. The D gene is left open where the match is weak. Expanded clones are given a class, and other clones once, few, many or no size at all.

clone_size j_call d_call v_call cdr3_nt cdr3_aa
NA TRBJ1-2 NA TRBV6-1 TGTGCCAGCAGTGAAGGGGGGGGCGTAGGTCGTCGCTACACCTTC CASSEGGGVGRRYTF
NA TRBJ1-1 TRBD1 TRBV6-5 TGTGCCAGCAGCTGGGACAGGGATATGAACACTGAAGCTTTCTTT CASSWDRDMNTEAFF
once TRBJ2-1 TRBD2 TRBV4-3 TGCGCCAGCAGCCAAGGACTAGCGGGATCTCGCGAGCAGTTCTTC CASSQGLAGSREQFF
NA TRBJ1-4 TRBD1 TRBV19 TGTGCCAGTAGTGCCAGGGGGCAAGAAAAACTGTTTTTT CASSARGQEKLFF
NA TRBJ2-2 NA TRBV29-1 TGCAGCGTTGAACCCACTGATAACACCGGGGAGCTGTTTTTT CSVEPTDNTGELFF
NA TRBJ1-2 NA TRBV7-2 TGTGCCAGCAGCGCCTCTCGGCGGGGCTACACCTTC CASSASRRGYTF
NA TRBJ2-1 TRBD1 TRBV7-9 TGTGCCAGCAGACCCAATCCGGGACAGGGGCCTCTCAATGAGCAGTTCTTC CASRPNPGQGPLNEQFF
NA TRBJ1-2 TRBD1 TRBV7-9 TGTGCCACCACCGGGACAGAGCTCTACGGCTACACCTTC CATTGTELYGYTF
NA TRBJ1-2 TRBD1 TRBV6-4 TGTGCCAGCAGTGACCAGGGGGGCTATGGCTACACCTTC CASSDQGGYGYTF
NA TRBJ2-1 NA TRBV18 TGTGCCAGCTCACCTAAAGACAGGATATTATACAATGAGCAGTTCTTC CASSPKDRILYNEQFF
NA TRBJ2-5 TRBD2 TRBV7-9 TGTGCCAGCAGCCAAAGCGGGAGGCCGACCCAGTACTTC CASSQSGRPTQYF
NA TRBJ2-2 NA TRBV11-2 TGTGCCAGCAGCTTACCCCCCCCTAGCGTTTATAATGTCGGGGAGCTGTTTTTT CASSLPPPSVYNVGELFF
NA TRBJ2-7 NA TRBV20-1 TGCAGTGCTAGAGGCGTCTACGAGCAGTACTTC CSARGVYEQYF
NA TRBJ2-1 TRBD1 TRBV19 TGTGCCAGTAGTGCCCCGGGACAGGTTAATGAGCAGTTCTTC CASSAPGQVNEQFF
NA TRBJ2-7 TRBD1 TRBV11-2 TGTGCCAGCAACCTCAACCCCGGGACAGGAATCGAGCAGTACTTC CASNLNPGTGIEQYF
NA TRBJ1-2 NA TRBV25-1 TGTGCCAGCAGTGAATCCGGGACAAACTATGGCTACACCTTC CASSESGTNYGYTF
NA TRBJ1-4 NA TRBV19 TGTGCCAGTAGTATCGGAGGACAGATTAATGAAAAACTGTTTTTT CASSIGGQINEKLFF